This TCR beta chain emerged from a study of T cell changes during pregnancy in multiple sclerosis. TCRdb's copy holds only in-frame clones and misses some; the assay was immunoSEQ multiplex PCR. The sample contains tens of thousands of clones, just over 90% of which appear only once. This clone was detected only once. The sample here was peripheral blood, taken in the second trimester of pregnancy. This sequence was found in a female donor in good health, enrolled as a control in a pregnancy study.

CDR3 nucleotides: TGTGCCAGTAGTACCATTACTCTTAATAGCAATCAGCCCCAGCATTTT. Translated, it gives CASSTITLNSNQPQHF. The gene calls are TRBV19 and TRBJ1-5; D remains ambiguous. Trimming took 4 bases from V and 0 from J, leaving 13 bases between them. CDR1 is LNHDA and CDR2 is SQIVND in the germline V gene (reference sequence). This CDR3 is built from 16 residues.